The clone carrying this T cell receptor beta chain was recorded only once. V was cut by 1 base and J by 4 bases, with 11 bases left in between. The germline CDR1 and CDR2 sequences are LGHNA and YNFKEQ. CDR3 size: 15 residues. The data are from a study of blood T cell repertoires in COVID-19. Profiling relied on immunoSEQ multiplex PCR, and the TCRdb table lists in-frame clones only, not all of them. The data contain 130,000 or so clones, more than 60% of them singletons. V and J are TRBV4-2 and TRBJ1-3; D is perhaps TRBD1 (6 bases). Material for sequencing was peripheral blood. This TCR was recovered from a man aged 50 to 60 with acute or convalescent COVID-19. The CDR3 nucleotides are TGTGCCAGCAGCCAAGGGGGGGGGCCAGGAAACACCATATATTTT. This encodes CASSQGGGPGNTIYF.